This T cell receptor beta chain comes out of a study of blood T cell repertoires in COVID-19. The CDR3 spans 16 residues. Germline values: CDR1 MNHEY, CDR2 SVGAGI. With 0 bases clipped from V and 4 bases from J, the junction kept 7 bases outside the gene matches. The method was immunoSEQ multiplex PCR; TCRdb's version includes in-frame clones alone and lacks a portion of them. The sample yields 70,000 or so clones, 80% seen once. The sequencing sample was made of peripheral blood. The J gene is TRBJ2-7, the V gene TRBV6-5, with 9 bases aligning to TRBD2. This receptor was identified in a man in his fifties with COVID-19, enrolled during active disease. CDR3 sequence: CASSYSLAGNRYEQYF. The DNA of the CDR3 is TGTGCCAGCAGTTACTCCCTAGCGGGAAATCGGTACGAGCAGTACTTC.